These T cell receptor beta chains were read from a single sample in a study of blood T cell repertoires in COVID-19. Profiled with immunoSEQ multiplex PCR; TCRdb holds only in-frame clones, not every one. Here the sample spans roughly 97,000 clones, about 90% being singletons. The sample was peripheral blood. These receptors all stem from a middle-aged man with acute or convalescent COVID-19. CDR3s leave out the opening cysteine and the closing phenylalanine or tryptophan. Fields, in order: V gene, CDR3 protein.

v_gene: TRBV5-5; CDR3aa: ASSLATGLRTDTQY
v_gene: TRBV6-1; CDR3aa: ASSVQGGGLTGELF
v_gene: TRBV7-9; CDR3aa: ASSFGTSGEQF
v_gene: TRBV4-1; CDR3aa: ASSQYGFSGGGDTQY
v_gene: TRBV2; CDR3aa: AAMRQGSGYT
v_gene: TRBV10-3; CDR3aa: AISEAGNQPQH
v_gene: TRBV19; CDR3aa: ASSMGPAGVSEQY
v_gene: TRBV12-3/TRBV12-4; CDR3aa: ASSPGTEETQY
v_gene: TRBV7-2; CDR3aa: ASSPPPGVDYGYT
v_gene: TRBV4-1; CDR3aa: ASSPRDSVQETQY
v_gene: TRBV12-3/TRBV12-4; CDR3aa: ASSPTGGGEAF
v_gene: TRBV12-3/TRBV12-4; CDR3aa: ASSLARNSPLH
v_gene: TRBV11-3; CDR3aa: ASSLELADPNEQF
v_gene: TRBV11-2; CDR3aa: ASSLVASSETQY